Following are 24 T cell receptor beta chains from one sample sequenced in a study of blood T cell repertoires in COVID-19. The method was immunoSEQ multiplex PCR; TCRdb's version includes in-frame clones alone and lacks a portion of them. Of more than 200,000 clones in the sample, about 85% were seen once. The specimen sequenced was peripheral blood. The receptors come from a man aged 65 to 85 with acute or convalescent COVID-19.

This chain uses TRBV6-5 with TRBJ2-7, with 9 bases identical to TRBD1. The germline CDR1 and CDR2 sequences are MNHEY and SVGAGI. Trimming cost V 2 bases and J 2 bases; bases outside gene matches: 4. CDR3 length: 15 residues. The CDR3 bases are TGTGCCAGCAGTTACGAGGACAGGGGAGCCTACGAGCAGTACTTC. It is translated as CASSYEDRGAYEQYF.

The chain uses TRBV9 and TRBJ2-2, with D maybe TRBD2 (6 bases). V lost 0 bases to trimming and J lost 1 base, with 10 bases between them. Germline V lookup: CDR1 SGDLS, CDR2 YYNGEE. There are 16 residues in the CDR3. CDR3 coding DNA: TGTGCCAGCAGCGTAGCCCCTAGCGAGAACACCGGGGAGCTGTTTTTT. Translated: CASSVAPSENTGELFF.

Remarks on this clone: Distinct nucleotide sequences in the sample also encode this CDR3. The V gene is TRBV27, the J gene TRBJ1-5, with 10 bases that match TRBD1. CDR1 is MNHEY and CDR2 is SMNVEV in the germline V gene (reference sequence). There are 15 residues in the CDR3. V was pared by 2 bases and J by 4 bases, with 2 bases of the junction left unmatched. In nucleotides, the CDR3 is TGTGCCAGCAGTTTAGACAGGGGGCATAATCAGCCCCAGCATTTT. This sequence encodes CASSLDRGHNQPQHF.

V is TRBV2 and J is TRBJ1-5; possible D gene TRBD1, 5 bases. Between the trimmed V and J ends, which lost 4 bases and 7 bases, there was a span of 11 bases. This CDR3 region has 13 residues. CDR1 is SNHLY, CDR2 FYNNEI, per germline. CDR3 region: CASSVRGGQPQHF. For the CDR3, the DNA is TGTGCCAGCAGTGTGCGGGGGGGACAGCCCCAGCATTTT.

V is TRBV19 and J is TRBJ2-3; D is perhaps TRBD1 (6 bases). CDR3 size: 17 residues. Trimming cost V 6 bases and J 2 bases, with 21 bases left between them. Germline values: CDR1 LNHDA, CDR2 SQIVND (reference sequence). The CDR3: CASSGEGQRYYTDTQYF. The CDR3 nucleotides are TGTGCCAGTAGCGGAGAAGGACAGCGCTATTACACAGATACGCAGTATTTT.

As regards this clone: At the DNA level, this CDR3 is encoded by other sequences in the same sample as well. The rearrangement links TRBV27 to TRBJ2-1; TRBD1 matches 9 bases. This CDR3 region has 14 residues. J was trimmed by 6 bases and V by 6 bases; bases with no gene match: 6. The V gene's germline CDR1 is MNHEY and CDR2 SMNVEV (reference sequence). In DNA, the CDR3 is TGTGCCAGCAGCAGGGACAGGGTGGGCAATGAGCAGTTCTTC. Translated: CASSRDRVGNEQFF.

The rearrangement uses TRBV6-6 and TRBJ2-7; 8 nucleotides agree with TRBD1. V dropped 7 bases and J dropped 3; count of bases not matched to a gene: 5. Germline V gene lookup returns CDR1 MNHNY and CDR2 SVGAGI (reference sequence). CDR3 length: 13 amino acids. The CDR3 DNA reads as TGTGCCAGCACCAGCACAGGGGGCTACGAGCAGTACTTC. Its translation is CASTSTGGYEQYF.

The rearrangement links TRBV3-1 (or the pseudogene TRBV3-2) to TRBJ2-5, with TRBD1 identical over 10 bases. Per the germline V gene, CDR1 is LGHDT and CDR2 is YNNKEL (reference sequence). The CDR3 loop spans 16 amino acids. Germline trimming cut 6 bases from V and 2 bases from J; bases unmatched to any gene: 9. In DNA form, the CDR3 reads TGTGCCAGCAGTCGACAGGGGGCTGGTTTTCAAGAGACCCAGTACTTC. Encoded protein: CASSRQGAGFQETQYF.

The chain employs TRBV4-1 and TRBJ1-6; the match to TRBD1 covers 9 bases. Looked up from germline, CDR1 is MGHRA and CDR2 is YSYEKL. The V and J ends lost 4 bases and 9 bases, in that order; junction bases with no gene match: 7. The CDR3 is 15 amino acids. The CDR3 DNA sequence: TGCGCCAGCAGCCCTCAAACAGGGGGCAGTTCACCCCTCCACTTT. Encoded protein: CASSPQTGGSSPLHF.

The V call is TRBV18, the J call TRBJ1-1; no clear D gene. Germline values: CDR1 KGHSH, CDR2 LQKENI. Deletions cut 6 bases from V and 5 bases from J, with 13 bases between. There are 13 residues in the CDR3. The CDR3 loop reads CASSLDGVTEAFF. The CDR3 coding sequence is TGTGCCAGCTCGCTCGACGGGGTTACTGAAGCTTTCTTT. Full variable domain (outside the CDR3, taken from reference TRBV18 and TRBJ1-1): NAGVMQNPRHLVRRRGQEARLRCSPMKGHSHVYWYRQLPEEGLKFMVYLQKENIIDESGMPKERFSAEFPKEGPSILRIQQVVRGDSAAYFCASSLDGVTEAFFGQGTRLTVV.

This chain uses TRBV3-1 (or the pseudogene TRBV3-2) with TRBJ1-3; D ambiguous. Germline CDR1 LGHDT, CDR2 YNNKEL (reference sequence). The V and J ends lost 1 base and 0 bases respectively, with 13 bases between them. The CDR3 loop spans 17 amino acids. The CDR3 DNA follows: TGTGCCAGCAGCCAAGGAGGTTTTTCGGGCTCTGGAAACACCATATATTTT. This sequence encodes CASSQGGFSGSGNTIYF.

The chain couples TRBV7-9 to TRBJ2-1; 15 bases fit TRBD2. Germline V gene sequence: CDR1 SEHNR, CDR2 FQNEAQ (reference sequence). The CDR3 is 15 amino acids. The trim removed 5 bases at V and 11 bases at J, leaving 7 bases unmatched. CDR3 protein: CASSKSGTSGRKQFF. Written as DNA, the CDR3 is TGTGCCAGCAGCAAATCCGGGACTAGCGGGAGGAAGCAGTTCTTC.

This clone was counted a single time. V usage is TRBV29-1 and J usage is TRBJ1-2; D perhaps matches TRBD1 (6 bases). The CDR3 is made up of 14 amino acids. Per the germline V gene, CDR1 is SQVTM and CDR2 is ANQGSEA. The V end was cut by 6 bases, the J end by 3 bases, with 17 bases between. CDR3 nucleotide sequence: TGCAGCGTCCAACGAGGGGGAGAGGACTATGGCTACACCTTC. This codes for CSVQRGGEDYGYTF.

The rearrangement links TRBV2 to TRBJ2-5, with D perhaps matching TRBD1 (5 bases). This CDR3 is built from 14 residues. V gave up 5 bases and J gave up 7 bases, with 17 bases separating them. Germline assignment: CDR1 SNHLY and CDR2 FYNNEI. CDR3 amino acids: CASSIGAIGVTQYF. In nucleotides, the CDR3 is TGTGCCAGCAGTATAGGGGCCATTGGGGTGACCCAGTACTTC. Filled out from reference TRBV2 and TRBJ2-5, the complete variable domain reads EPEVTQTPSHQVTQMGQEVILRCVPISNHLYFYWYRQILGQKVEFLVSFYNNEISEKSEIFDDQFSVERPDGSNFTLKIRSTKLEDSAMYFCASSIGAIGVTQYFGPGTRLLVL.

The count of this clone is one. The chain links TRBV28 to TRBJ1-2, with 7 bases that match TRBD1. The CDR3 extends over 12 amino acids. Per the germline V gene, CDR1 is MDHEN and CDR2 is SYDVKM. Trimming took 5 bases from V and 8 from J; bases not matched to a gene: 5. CDR3: CASSQGVRGYTF. The CDR3 region has the DNA TGTGCCAGCAGTCAGGGGGTGAGGGGCTACACCTTC.

The CDR3 region is CASSRQAYEQFF. For the CDR3, the DNA is TGTGCCAGCTCAAGACAGGCTTATGAGCAGTTCTTC. The chain couples TRBV18 to TRBJ2-1; possibly TRBD1 for D (6 bases). The V gene lost 5 bases and the J gene lost 8 bases, with 10 bases spanning the gap. The length of the CDR3 is 12 residues. Germline V gene sequence: CDR1 KGHSH, CDR2 LQKENI. The whole variable domain, remainder taken from reference TRBV18 and TRBJ2-1, is NAGVMQNPRHLVRRRGQEARLRCSPMKGHSHVYWYRQLPEEGLKFMVYLQKENIIDESGMPKERFSAEFPKEGPSILRIQQVVRGDSAAYFCASSRQAYEQFFGPGTRLTVL.

For this clone: The sample contains more than one DNA sequence encoding this CDR3. The chain has TRBV5-4 and TRBJ2-7; the D is unclear. The CDR3 length is 12 residues. Germline CDR1 reads SGHNT; CDR2 reads YYREEE (reference sequence). The ends were cut back, 2 bases at V and 3 bases at J, with 6 bases in the middle. CDR3 sequence: CASSFPGYEQYF. CDR3 DNA sequence: TGTGCCAGCAGCTTCCCAGGCTACGAGCAGTACTTC.

The J gene is TRBJ1-2, the V gene TRBV7-2; tentatively, D is TRBD1 (5 bases). V lost 5 bases and J 9 bases, leaving 13 bases between the germline ends. Germline V gene data show CDR1 as SGHTA and CDR2 as FQGNSA. CDR3 length equals 12 residues. The CDR3 bases are TGTGCCAGCAGCCCATCGTCAGGGAGCTACACCTTC. Residues: CASSPSSGSYTF.

This chain uses TRBV3-1 (or the pseudogene TRBV3-2) with TRBJ2-5, with TRBD2 identical over 9 bases. The CDR3 contains 15 residues. The germline V gene has CDR1 LGHDT and CDR2 YNNKEL (reference sequence). Trimming at V came to 4 bases and at J to 5 bases, leaving 8 bases not matched to a gene. The chain's CDR3 is CASSPTAGGFETQYF. CDR3 coding DNA: TGTGCCAGCAGCCCCACAGCGGGAGGATTTGAGACCCAGTACTTC.

The chain combines TRBV18 with TRBJ2-3; 9 bases align to TRBD1. J lost 4 bases, V lost 6 bases, and 11 bases had no gene match. This CDR3 contains 16 residues. Germline V gene sequence: CDR1 KGHSH, CDR2 LQKENI. This CDR3 is CASSPFRDRVADTQYF. CDR3 in DNA: TGTGCCAGCTCCCCGTTTAGGGACAGGGTCGCAGATACGCAGTATTTT.

The chain combines TRBV18 with TRBJ2-2; possible D gene TRBD1, 6 bases. This CDR3 is 15 amino acids long. Germline assignment: CDR1 KGHSH and CDR2 LQKENI. Trimming pared 3 bases from V and 5 bases from J, leaving 13 bases between. The CDR3 nucleotides are TGTGCCAGCTCACCCCGACAGGCTGAGACCGGGGAGCTGTTTTTT. Residues: CASSPRQAETGELFF.

The chain uses TRBV2 and TRBJ2-7; TRBD1 might be the D (6 bases). The germline V gene has CDR1 SNHLY and CDR2 FYNNEI. Trimming shortened V by 6 bases and J by 0 bases, and 12 bases separated the two germline ends. This CDR3 has 14 amino acids. In DNA, the CDR3 is TGTGCCAGCAGGGGTGGGACATTCTCCTACGAGCAGTACTTC. Translated, it gives CASRGGTFSYEQYF.

The gene calls are TRBV11-2 and TRBJ2-2; the D is unclear. Germline lookup yields CDR1 SGHAT and CDR2 FQNNGV. The CDR3 runs to 16 residues. V shed 2 bases and J shed 1 base, with 11 bases lying between them. The CDR3 loop reads CASSLRVTENTGELFF. The CDR3, as DNA: TGTGCCAGCAGCTTACGAGTGACTGAGAACACCGGGGAGCTGTTTTTT.

This chain joins TRBV19 and TRBJ1-2; 8 nucleotides agree with TRBD1. V gave up 7 bases and J gave up 3 bases; unmatched junction bases: 22. Germline V gene sequence: CDR1 LNHDA, CDR2 SQIVND (reference sequence). This CDR3 has 19 amino acids. CDR3 DNA sequence: TGTGCCAGTACCAGTAGAGGGAGGCAGGGGGCGCGATCGGACTATGGCTACACCTTC. Encoded protein: CASTSRGRQGARSDYGYTF.